The sequence of this TCR beta chain was determined in a study of blood T cells in healthy people across ages. The people who gave samples were healthy Caucasians from Russia, aged about 6 to 100. Regarding this clonotype: Its matching antigen is unknown.

Overall study findings and caveats: Diversity estimated from one million T cells was considered an underestimate.

A sample-barcoded 5' primer and a J-beta primer mix were used in a second PCR of roughly 6 to 11 cycles. Every single cDNA molecule received a tag from a template-switch adaptor with 12 random nucleotides. TCRdb reprocessed the 5' RACE reads via MiXCR and lists one record per CDR3 protein. The sample lists around 780,000 distinct CDR3 sequences, 56% occurring once. The TCR was taken from a middle-aged man in good health. The sample consisted of blood.

The CDR3 DNA sequence: TGTGCCAGCAGTTACTTCGGGACTAGTGCCAATGAGCAGTACTTC. Its protein is CASSYFGTSANEQYF. This chain joins TRBV6-5 and TRBJ2-5; 8 nucleotides align to TRBD2. Germline assignment: CDR1 MNHEY and CDR2 SVGAGI. CDR3 length: 15 residues. V lost 1 base and J lost 11; bases outside the gene matches: 12.